This paragraph covers one T cell receptor beta chain sequence. Measured with immunoSEQ multiplex PCR; TCRdb has only the in-frame clones, and not every one. The sample records about 80,000 clones, approximately 91% being singletons. The sample originates from a study of technical replicates of blood from four donors. Trimming left V 8 bases short and J 0 bases short, with 15 bases between. The V gene's germline CDR1 is LNHNV and CDR2 YYDKDF (reference sequence). This CDR3 spans 15 amino acids. This TCR was recovered from a human donor in good health. The sample was T cells isolated from PBMCs. The V call is TRBV15, the J call TRBJ2-3; D might be TRBD2 (5 bases). The CDR3: CATRKVRASTDTQYF. Written as DNA, the CDR3 is TGTGCCACCCGCAAGGTGAGGGCTAGCACAGATACGCAGTATTTT. Using reference TRBV15 and TRBJ2-3 for the parts outside the CDR3, the full variable domain is DAMVIQNPRYQVTQFGKPVTLSCSQTLNHNVMYWYQQKSSQAPKLLFHYYDKDFNNEADTPDNFQSRRPNTSFCFLDIRSPGLGDTAMYLCATRKVRASTDTQYFGPGTRLTVL.